Below, 19 T cell receptor beta chains from the same sample are listed, as sequenced in a study of OX40 agonist ivuxolimab in advanced cancers. Sequencing was performed with immunoSEQ multiplex PCR; in TCRdb, only in-frame clones are kept and a portion is missing. The sample yields some 96,000 clones, around 83% seen once. The material sequenced was CD4+ or CD8+ T cells sorted from blood, taken in a trial of the OX40 agonist ivuxolimab. These receptors came from an adult with an advanced solid tumor such as melanoma, head and neck, liver or kidney cancer.

This chain joins TRBV10-1 and TRBJ2-7; 8 bases agree with TRBD2. V dropped 0 bases and J dropped 2; count of bases not matched to a gene: 12. The germline V gene encodes CDR1 WNHNN and CDR2 SYGVQD (reference sequence). CDR3 length equals 18 residues. As DNA, the CDR3 is TGCGCCAGCAGTGAGTCCATGGGACTAGAAGGAGTACCCTACGAGCAGTACTTC. It translates to CASSESMGLEGVPYEQYF.

The V gene is TRBV27, the J gene TRBJ2-3; D gene uncertain. CDR1 and CDR2 (germline): MNHEY, SMNVEV (reference sequence). The CDR3 runs 14 residues. V was trimmed by 0 bases and J by 8 bases, leaving 12 bases between them. The CDR3 sequence is CASSLSPKTGTQYF. CDR3 nucleotide sequence: TGTGCCAGCAGTTTATCCCCTAAGACGGGTACGCAGTATTTT.

The rearrangement uses TRBV7-7 and TRBJ1-1; D gene ambiguous. The CDR3 has 13 amino acids. Trimming left V 6 bases short and J 4 bases short, with 12 bases between. Germline values: CDR1 SSHAT, CDR2 FNYEAQ (reference sequence). CDR3 in DNA: TGTGCCAGCAGTTTGGACGGCTTCACTGAAGCTTTCTTT. Its protein is CASSLDGFTEAFF.

This clone was picked up one time. V usage is TRBV6-5 and J usage is TRBJ1-3; D gene ambiguous. The ends were cut back, 10 bases at V and 4 bases at J, with 14 bases in the middle. This CDR3 comprises 13 residues. Germline V gives CDR1 MNHEY, CDR2 SVGAGI. The CDR3 loop is CATRTVNGNTIYF. The CDR3 DNA is TGTGCCACCAGGACGGTTAACGGAAACACCATATATTTT.

The table lists this clone with a few counts. The V gene is TRBV28, the J gene TRBJ1-1, with D perhaps TRBD1 (6 bases). Germline lookup yields CDR1 MDHEN and CDR2 SYDVKM. V lost 6 bases to trimming and J lost 6 bases, with 17 bases between them. This CDR3 has 14 residues. CDR3 nucleotide sequence: TGTGCCAGCAGATTTCCGGGGGCGGTGGCTGAAGCTTTCTTT. Its protein is CASRFPGAVAEAFF. Combining the CDR3 with reference TRBV28 and TRBJ1-1 gives the whole variable domain DVKVTQSSRYLVKRTGEKVFLECVQDMDHENMFWYRQDPGLGLRLIYFSYDVKMKEKGDIPEGYSVSREKKERFSLILESASTNQTSMYLCASRFPGAVAEAFFGQGTRLTVV.

The V and J genes are TRBV18 and TRBJ1-3, with D possibly TRBD1 on 5 matching bases. The CDR3 covers 16 residues. Trimming shortened V by 3 bases and J by 2 bases, and 14 bases separated the two germline ends. Germline CDR1 and CDR2: KGHSH and LQKENI. As DNA, the CDR3 is TGTGCCAGCTCACCTACCGTAATGGGGGCTGGAAACACCATATATTTT. This gives the protein CASSPTVMGAGNTIYF.

The V and J genes are TRBV5-6 and TRBJ2-1; 9 nucleotides agree with TRBD2. The junction had 11 bases not matched to a gene; V was cut back by 5 bases and J by 2 bases. Germline CDR1 is SGHDT and CDR2 is YYEEEE. This CDR3 has 17 residues. CDR3 residues: CASRDGPAGGPYNEQFF. The CDR3 DNA is TGTGCCAGCAGGGACGGGCCGGCGGGAGGGCCCTACAATGAGCAGTTCTTC.

In this sample, this clone turned up once. In DNA form, the CDR3 reads TGTGCCAGCAGCTTCCGACAGGGGGCGACCCAGTACTTC. This gives the protein CASSFRQGATQYF. The chain links TRBV7-8 to TRBJ2-5, with 10 bases fitting TRBD1. Germline values: CDR1 SGHVS, CDR2 FQNEAQ. Unmatched junction bases numbered 2, after V lost 3 bases and J lost 7 bases. This CDR3 is built from 13 residues.

The V call is TRBV10-3, the J call TRBJ2-1; D possibly uses TRBD1 or TRBD2 (6 bases each). V lost 4 bases and J 8 bases, leaving 15 bases between the germline ends. The germline gives CDR1 ENHRY, CDR2 SYGVKD. CDR3 length: 14 amino acids. The CDR3 nucleotides are TGTGCCATCAGTGTTGGGGGGCGCTTCGATGAGCAGTTCTTC. This translates into CAISVGGRFDEQFF.

As concerns this clone: One end of the junction is discordant with germline, which a read error may explain. The CDR3: CASSLAGGDQPQHF. The CDR3 DNA is TGTGCCAGCAGCCTAGCGGGAGGGGATCAGCCCCAGCATTTT. The rearrangement uses TRBV7-2 and TRBJ1-5, with a tentative D call TRBD1 (5 bases). CDR1 and CDR2 from the germline V gene are SGHTA and FQGNSA. The CDR3 spans 14 residues.

V usage is TRBV5-1 and J usage is TRBJ2-7; 8 nucleotides align to TRBD1. This CDR3 comprises 16 residues. The V segment lost 3 bases and the J segment 6 bases; nucleotides outside the gene matches: 14. The V gene's germline CDR1 is SGHRS and CDR2 YFSETQ. The CDR3 nucleotides read TGCGCCAGCAGCTCAACGACAACAGGACAGGGTGGCGAGCAGTACTTC. It translates to CASSSTTTGQGGEQYF.

This chain connects TRBV11-2 to TRBJ1-1; D is unclear. The ends were cut back, 5 bases at V and 2 bases at J, with 6 bases in the middle. The CDR3 covers 12 residues. Per germline, CDR1 SGHAT and CDR2 FQNNGV. CDR3 loop: CASSRSNTEAFF. DNA of the CDR3: TGTGCCAGCAGCCGGAGTAACACTGAAGCTTTCTTT.

The rearrangement uses TRBV5-5 and TRBJ2-3; 11 nucleotides line up with TRBD2. Germline trimming cut 4 bases from V and 2 bases from J; bases unmatched to any gene: 6. This CDR3 is 16 amino acids long. Germline V CDR1 and CDR2: SGHKS, YYEKEE (reference sequence). In nucleotides, the CDR3 is TGTGCCAGCAGCCATGTACTAGCGGGGGTCACAGATACGCAGTATTTT. Protein: CASSHVLAGVTDTQYF.

V is TRBV11-2 and J is TRBJ1-4; weak D call: TRBD1 (5 bases). V shed 7 bases and J shed 5 bases, with 17 bases lying between them. In germline, CDR1 is SGHAT, CDR2 FQNNGV. The CDR3 has 15 amino acids. DNA for the CDR3: TGTGCCAGCACCTCCCGTCGGGGGAAGAATGAAAAACTGTTTTTT. This sequence encodes CASTSRRGKNEKLFF.

This clone is a singleton in its sample. The J gene is TRBJ2-3, the V gene TRBV2, with TRBD1 matching over 8 bases. There are 15 residues in the CDR3. The germline V gene has CDR1 SNHLY and CDR2 FYNNEI. Losses at the gene ends were 6 bases for V and 1 base for J; bases not matched to a gene: 6. CDR3 in amino acids: CASRESTGGTDTQYF. Here the CDR3 DNA reads TGTGCCAGCAGAGAGTCGACAGGGGGCACAGATACGCAGTATTTT.

Comment on this clone: At the DNA level, this CDR3 is encoded by other sequences in the same sample as well. The V and J genes are TRBV11-3 and TRBJ2-1; D is uncertain. Trimming removed 1 base from V and 0 bases from J, with 4 bases in between. CDR3 length: 14 residues. CDR1 is SGHNT and CDR2 is YENEEA in the germline V gene. The CDR3 DNA is TGTGCCAGCAGCTTAGGAGGCTCCTACAATGAGCAGTTCTTC. Protein sequence: CASSLGGSYNEQFF.

The gene calls are TRBV7-2 and TRBJ2-5; 8 bases are a match to TRBD1. The J call is uncertain, as TRBJ2-7 better fits the DNA end. The CDR3 loop spans 14 amino acids. The germline CDR1 and CDR2 sequences are SGHTA and FQGNSA. CDR3 loop: CASSHAQGAYEQYF. The CDR3 DNA reads as TGTGCCAGCAGCCACGCACAGGGGGCCTACGAGCAGTACTTC.

The gene calls are TRBV19 and TRBJ1-2; a weak D match, TRBD1 (5 bases). The CDR3 covers 15 residues. Looked up from germline, CDR1 is LNHDA and CDR2 is SQIVND (reference sequence). Trimming cost V 4 bases and J 4 bases, with 16 bases left between them. CDR3 DNA: TGTGCCAGTAGTACAAGCGGGGGGAATAGCTATGGCTACACCTTC. It encodes CASSTSGGNSYGYTF.

This clone was seen only once. This rearrangement joins TRBV6-5 to TRBJ2-7, with TRBD2 matching 7 bases. CDR3 length equals 16 residues. After removal of 0 bases from V and 0 bases from J, the junction contained 5 bases not matched to a gene. Looked up from germline, CDR1 is MNHEY and CDR2 is SVGAGI. The CDR3 DNA is TGTGCCAGCAGTTACTCCCCGGCTAGCGGCTCCTACGAGCAGTACTTC. Amino acid sequence: CASSYSPASGSYEQYF.